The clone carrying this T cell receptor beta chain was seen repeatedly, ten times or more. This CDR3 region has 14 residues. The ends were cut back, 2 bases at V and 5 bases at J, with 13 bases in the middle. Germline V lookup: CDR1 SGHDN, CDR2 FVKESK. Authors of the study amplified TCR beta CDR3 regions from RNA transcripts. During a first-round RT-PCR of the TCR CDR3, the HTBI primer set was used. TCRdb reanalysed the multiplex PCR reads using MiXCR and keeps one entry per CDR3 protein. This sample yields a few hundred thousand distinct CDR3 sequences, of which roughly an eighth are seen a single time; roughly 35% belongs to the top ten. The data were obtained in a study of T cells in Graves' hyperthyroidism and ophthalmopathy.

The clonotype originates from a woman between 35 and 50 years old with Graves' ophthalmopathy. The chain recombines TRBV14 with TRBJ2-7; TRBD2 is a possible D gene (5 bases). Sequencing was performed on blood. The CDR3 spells CASSQTRMRDEQYF. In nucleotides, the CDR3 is TGTGCCAGCAGCCAAACTAGGATGAGGGACGAGCAGTACTTC.